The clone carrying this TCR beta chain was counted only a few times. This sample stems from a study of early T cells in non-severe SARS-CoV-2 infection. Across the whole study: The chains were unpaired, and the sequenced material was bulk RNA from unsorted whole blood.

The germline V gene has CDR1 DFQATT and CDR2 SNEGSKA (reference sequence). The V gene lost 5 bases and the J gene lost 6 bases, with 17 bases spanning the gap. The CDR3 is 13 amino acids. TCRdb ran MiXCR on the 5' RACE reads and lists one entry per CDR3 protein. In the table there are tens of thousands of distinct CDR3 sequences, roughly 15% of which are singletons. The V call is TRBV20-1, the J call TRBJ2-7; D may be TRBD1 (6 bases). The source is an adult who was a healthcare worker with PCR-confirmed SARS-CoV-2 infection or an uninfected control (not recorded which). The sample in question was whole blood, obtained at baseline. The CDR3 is CSAQGQPFGEQYF. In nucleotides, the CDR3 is TGCAGTGCTCAAGGACAGCCCTTCGGCGAGCAGTACTTC.